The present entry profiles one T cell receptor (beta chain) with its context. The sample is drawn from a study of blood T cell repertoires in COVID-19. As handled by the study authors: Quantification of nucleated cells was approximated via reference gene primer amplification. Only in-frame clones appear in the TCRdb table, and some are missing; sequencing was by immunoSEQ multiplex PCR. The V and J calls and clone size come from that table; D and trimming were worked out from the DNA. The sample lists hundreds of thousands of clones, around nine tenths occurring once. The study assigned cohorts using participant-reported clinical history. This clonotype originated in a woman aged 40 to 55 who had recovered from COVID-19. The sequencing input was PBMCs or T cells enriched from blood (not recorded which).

The CDR3 region has the DNA TGTGCCAGCCCCCCCCAGCCACGGGAGGAGCAGTACTTC. Its translation: CASPPQPREEQYF. The rearrangement joins TRBV2 to TRBJ2-7; possible D gene TRBD2, 6 bases. The CDR3 is 13 residues long. Trimming took 8 bases from V and 7 from J, leaving 18 bases between them. Germline V gene lookup returns CDR1 SNHLY and CDR2 FYNNEI.